Each of the 28 T cell receptor beta chains below was sequenced from the same sample in a study of cytomegalovirus exposure and HLA in healthy donors. Sequencing used immunoSEQ multiplex PCR; TCRdb keeps in-frame clones, though not all of them. The profile covers 100,000 to 150,000 clones, with 89% appearing a single time and 1% to 1.5% taken by the ten largest. What was sequenced was PBMCs. Every receptor here comes from a woman between 18 and 29 years old in good health and CMV-seronegative.

The rearrangement joins TRBV7-9 to TRBJ1-6; 7 nucleotides line up with TRBD1. This CDR3 contains 14 residues. Germline CDR1 is SEHNR and CDR2 is FQNEAQ (reference sequence). With V trimmed by 9 bases and J by 13 bases, 15 bases remained unmatched. The CDR3 coding sequence is TGTGCCAGGAAGAGCCGGGACAGCCTACCCCCCCTCCACTTT. Its translation: CARKSRDSLPPLHF.

In its sample, this clone was seen a few times. The CDR3 DNA sequence: TGTGCCAGCAGCGTAGGGTCGGGAGTATTTAGCTACACCTTC. Translated, it gives CASSVGSGVFSYTF. The chain employs TRBV9 and TRBJ1-2, with D uncertain. With 0 bases removed from V and 9 bases from J, the gap between germline ends came to 15 bases. The CDR3 has 14 amino acids. Per the germline V gene, CDR1 is SGDLS and CDR2 is YYNGEE.

V and J are TRBV11-2 and TRBJ1-3, with TRBD1 as a possible D gene (6 bases). Deletions cut 0 bases from V and 4 bases from J, with 13 bases between. The CDR3 length is 16 residues. Germline CDR1 is SGHAT and CDR2 is FQNNGV. CDR3 nucleotide sequence: TGTGCCAGCAGCTTAGAGTTCGCAGGGGAAGGAAACACCATATATTTT. It encodes CASSLEFAGEGNTIYF.

Points on this clone: A junction end diverges from the germline sequence, so it may reflect a read error. The V and J genes are TRBV9 and TRBJ2-2, with 7 nucleotides matching TRBD2. CDR1 is SGDLS and CDR2 is YYNGEE in the germline V gene. CDR3 length: 15 residues. This chain's CDR3 is CASSDPAGGTGELFF. The CDR3 nucleotides read TGTGCCAGTAGCGACCCCGCCGGGGGGACCGGGGAGCTGTTTTTT.

V is TRBV27 and J is TRBJ1-2; possible D gene TRBD1, 6 bases. Germline V gene data show CDR1 as MNHEY and CDR2 as SMNVEV (reference sequence). This CDR3 is 14 amino acids long. The ends were cut back, 5 bases at V and 5 bases at J, with 15 bases in the middle. The CDR3 sequence is CASSTRGEGYGYTF. CDR3 in DNA: TGTGCCAGCAGTACAAGGGGGGAGGGATATGGCTACACCTTC.

V and J are TRBV27 and TRBJ1-5; weak D call: TRBD1 (5 bases). This CDR3 contains 16 residues. V gave up 1 base and J gave up 6 bases, with 16 bases separating them. The germline CDR1 and CDR2 sequences are MNHEY and SMNVEV (reference sequence). CDR3 sequence: CASSLLYSRGGQPQHF. As DNA, the CDR3 is TGTGCCAGCAGTTTATTGTATTCGCGGGGGGGTCAGCCCCAGCATTTT.

V is TRBV7-2 and J is TRBJ2-7; TRBD2 aligns across 7 bases. Germline CDR1 reads SGHTA; CDR2 reads FQGNSA. The length of the CDR3 is 15 residues. The junction had 7 bases not matched to a gene; V was cut back by 1 base and J by 4 bases. The CDR3 DNA sequence: TGTGCCAGCAGCTTAGGGGACTACACATTATACGAGCAGTACTTC. Protein: CASSLGDYTLYEQYF.

The chain employs TRBV10-3 and TRBJ2-1; D remains unclear. CDR1 is ENHRY, CDR2 SYGVKD, per germline. This CDR3 spans 13 amino acids. V lost 1 base to trimming and J lost 5 bases, with 6 bases between them. The chain's CDR3 is CAISEWADNEQFF. The CDR3 coding sequence is TGTGCCATCAGTGAGTGGGCAGACAATGAGCAGTTCTTC.

V usage is TRBV27 and J usage is TRBJ1-6; D is ambiguous. The CDR3 length is 14 residues. Trimming cost V 4 bases and J 3 bases, with 7 bases left between them. Per germline, CDR1 MNHEY and CDR2 SMNVEV (reference sequence). CDR3 residues: CASSSASYNSPLHF. CDR3 nucleotide sequence: TGTGCCAGCAGTTCCGCCAGCTATAATTCACCCCTCCACTTT.

This chain connects TRBV19 to TRBJ1-3; D not certain. The germline V gene has CDR1 LNHDA and CDR2 SQIVND (reference sequence). The CDR3 runs to 13 residues. Trimming stripped 7 bases from V and 7 bases from J, with 14 bases between. In DNA form, the CDR3 reads TGTGCCAGTAATGAGGGAATGCGGAACACCATATATTTT. Amino acid sequence: CASNEGMRNTIYF.

This sequence joins TRBV5-1 and TRBJ2-1, with D maybe TRBD2 (6 bases). The CDR3 totals 15 residues. Per germline, CDR1 SGHRS and CDR2 YFSETQ. Trimming removed 4 bases at V and 7 bases at J, with 18 bases between. CDR3 nucleotide sequence: TGCGCCAGCAGCCGCGCCCCTGATGCGGGGAATGAGCAGTTCTTC. Protein: CASSRAPDAGNEQFF. Full variable domain (outside the CDR3, taken from reference TRBV5-1 and TRBJ2-1): KAGVTQTPRYLIKTRGQQVTLSCSPISGHRSVSWYQQTPGQGLQFLFEYFSETQRNKGNFPGRFSGRQFSNSRSEMNVSTLELGDSALYLCASSRAPDAGNEQFFGPGTRLTVL.

The CDR3 DNA sequence: TGTGCCAGCTCACTCGGGACTAGCGGGGTTCTTGATACGCAGTATTTT. Encoded protein: CASSLGTSGVLDTQYF. The rearrangement uses TRBV18 and TRBJ2-3, with TRBD2 matching 13 bases. V dropped 4 bases and J dropped 6; count of bases not matched to a gene: 7. The germline V gene encodes CDR1 KGHSH and CDR2 LQKENI. The CDR3 is 16 residues long.

This clone was seen only once. This chain links TRBV27 with TRBJ1-2, with D unclear. V lost 3 bases, J lost 5 bases, and 7 bases lay in between. The CDR3 covers 12 residues. Germline CDR1 and CDR2: MNHEY and SMNVEV (reference sequence). CDR3 in amino acids: CASSLEEYGYTF. The CDR3 DNA sequence: TGTGCCAGCAGTTTGGAGGAATATGGCTACACCTTC.

This sequence joins TRBV7-9 and TRBJ2-7; possible D gene TRBD1, 5 bases. Trimming cost V 3 bases and J 4 bases, with 10 bases left between them. This CDR3 contains 13 residues. The germline V gene has CDR1 SEHNR and CDR2 FQNEAQ (reference sequence). CDR3 protein: CASSFFQGYEQYF. In nucleotides, the CDR3 is TGTGCCAGCAGCTTCTTCCAGGGTTACGAGCAGTACTTC. Together with reference TRBV7-9 and TRBJ2-7, the CDR3 gives the full variable domain: DTGVSQNPRHKITKRGQNVTFRCDPISEHNRLYWYRQTLGQGPEFLTYFQNEAQLEKSRLLSDRFSAERPKGSFSTLEIQRTEQGDSAMYLCASSFFQGYEQYFGPGTRLTVT.

The chain combines TRBV4-2 with TRBJ2-1, with D perhaps TRBD1 (5 bases). Germline V gives CDR1 LGHNA, CDR2 YNFKEQ. Trimming took 2 bases from V and 4 from J, leaving 15 bases between them. The CDR3 is 16 amino acids. The CDR3 loop is CASSQLPGSGYNEQFF. The CDR3 coding sequence is TGTGCCAGCAGCCAACTACCTGGCTCAGGGTACAATGAGCAGTTCTTC.

This clone was recorded once. The chain couples TRBV2 to TRBJ2-5; 7 bases align to TRBD2. V was clipped by 5 bases and J by 4 bases; unmatched bases: 4. The CDR3 totals 13 residues. Germline values: CDR1 SNHLY, CDR2 FYNNEI. The CDR3 sequence is CASSPRLAETQYF. CDR3 DNA: TGTGCCAGCAGTCCGCGACTAGCAGAGACCCAGTACTTC.

V gene TRBV7-3 combines with J gene TRBJ2-3; TRBD2 agrees at 9 bases. V gave up 8 bases and J gave up 1 base; unmatched junction bases: 1. CDR3 length: 13 amino acids. Germline-derived CDR1 and CDR2 are SGHTA and FQGTGA. This CDR3 reads CASLAGGTDTQYF. The DNA of the CDR3 is TGTGCCAGCTTAGCGGGAGGCACAGATACGCAGTATTTT. The full variable domain, in which reference TRBV7-3 and TRBJ2-3 provide the parts outside the CDR3, is GAGVSQTPSNKVTEKGKYVELRCDPISGHTALYWYRQSLGQGPEFLIYFQGTGAADDSGLPNDRFFAVRPEGSVSTLKIQRTERGDSAVYLCASLAGGTDTQYFGPGTRLTVL.

This clone appeared once. The chain joins TRBV10-3 to TRBJ2-1; 11 bases map to TRBD2. Germline CDR1 and CDR2: ENHRY and SYGVKD. The CDR3 loop spans 16 amino acids. The V gene end was trimmed by 8 bases and the J gene end by 4 bases; junction bases not matched to a gene: 10. CDR3 sequence: CAIGRASGGYYNEQFF. In DNA form, the CDR3 reads TGTGCCATCGGGCGGGCTAGCGGGGGGTATTACAATGAGCAGTTCTTC.

The rearrangement joins TRBV18 to TRBJ2-2; maybe TRBD1 (6 bases). The CDR3 is 15 residues long. Germline V gene lookup returns CDR1 KGHSH and CDR2 LQKENI. Trimming shortened V by 3 bases and J by 1 base, and 9 bases separated the two germline ends. The CDR3 sequence: CASSPGARNTGELFF. The CDR3 DNA follows: TGTGCCAGCTCACCGGGGGCACGGAACACCGGGGAGCTGTTTTTT.

This clone was recorded once. This sequence joins TRBV2 and TRBJ2-3, with 10 bases matching TRBD2. The CDR3 is 14 amino acids. Germline V gene sequence: CDR1 SNHLY, CDR2 FYNNEI. Germline trimming cut 6 bases from V and 3 bases from J; bases unmatched to any gene: 3. The CDR3 loop is CASSPSGGTDTQYF. DNA for the CDR3: TGTGCCAGCAGCCCTAGCGGGGGAACAGATACGCAGTATTTT. The full variable domain, in which reference TRBV2 and TRBJ2-3 provide the parts outside the CDR3, is EPEVTQTPSHQVTQMGQEVILRCVPISNHLYFYWYRQILGQKVEFLVSFYNNEISEKSEIFDDQFSVERPDGSNFTLKIRSTKLEDSAMYFCASSPSGGTDTQYFGPGTRLTVL.

The J gene is TRBJ1-1, the V gene TRBV4-2; D is undetermined. The ends were cut back, 4 bases at V and 1 base at J, with 19 bases in the middle. There are 17 residues in the CDR3. Germline V CDR1 and CDR2: LGHNA, YNFKEQ. The CDR3 nucleotides are TGTGCCAGCAGCCGAGATCCCCTCCAGGCGACGAACACTGAAGCTTTCTTT. Residues: CASSRDPLQATNTEAFF.

The rearrangement links TRBV7-9 to TRBJ1-1; no clear D gene. The CDR3 contains 13 residues. The V gene's germline CDR1 is SEHNR and CDR2 FQNEAQ (reference sequence). V lost 2 bases to trimming and J lost 7 bases, with 11 bases between them. The CDR3 reads CASSLRTPDEAFF. The CDR3 DNA reads as TGTGCCAGCAGCTTACGGACTCCCGATGAAGCTTTCTTT.

The chain combines TRBV27 with TRBJ2-1; D is perhaps TRBD2 (7 bases). Germline V gene data show CDR1 as MNHEY and CDR2 as SMNVEV (reference sequence). V shed 0 bases and J shed 4 bases, with 16 bases lying between them. The CDR3 length is 17 residues. Written as DNA, the CDR3 is TGTGCCAGCAGTTTATCCGGGGGGCTAAGGTCGTACAATGAGCAGTTCTTC. This codes for CASSLSGGLRSYNEQFF.

The J gene is TRBJ2-5, the V gene TRBV7-2; TRBD2 matches at 10 bases. This CDR3 is built from 17 residues. The germline CDR1 and CDR2 sequences are SGHTA and FQGNSA. The trim removed 4 bases at V and 5 bases at J, leaving 13 bases unmatched. The CDR3 bases are TGTGCCAGCAGCTCCGGGACTAGCGACCTGGACTGGGAGACCCAGTACTTC. It translates to CASSSGTSDLDWETQYF.

J is TRBJ1-1 and V is TRBV7-9; possibly TRBD1 for D (6 bases). The CDR3 spans 15 residues. The V end was cut by 3 bases, the J end by 1 base, with 12 bases between. Germline V CDR1 and CDR2: SEHNR, FQNEAQ (reference sequence). Here the CDR3 reads CASSLLTGGNTEAFF. For the CDR3, the DNA is TGTGCCAGCAGCTTGCTGACAGGAGGGAACACTGAAGCTTTCTTT.

This chain connects TRBV19 to TRBJ2-1; TRBD2 matches at 9 bases. Germline values: CDR1 LNHDA, CDR2 SQIVND (reference sequence). J lost 5 bases, V lost 0 bases, and 5 bases had no gene match. The CDR3 spans 16 residues. Here the CDR3 DNA reads TGTGCCAGTAGTATAGATCCTAGCGGGGTGAACAATGAGCAGTTCTTC. Protein: CASSIDPSGVNNEQFF.

The V call is TRBV14, the J call TRBJ2-3; possible D gene TRBD2, 6 bases. The V and J ends lost 3 bases and 2 bases respectively, with 12 bases between them. CDR1 is SGHDN, CDR2 FVKESK, per germline. The CDR3 totals 15 residues. The chain's CDR3 is CASSQDYSNTDTQYF. CDR3 coding DNA: TGTGCCAGCAGCCAGGACTACAGCAACACAGATACGCAGTATTTT.

The rearrangement uses TRBV28 and TRBJ1-2; a possible D gene is TRBD1 (5 bases). Deletions cut 7 bases from V and 6 bases from J, with 12 bases between. The CDR3 has 12 amino acids. Germline V gives CDR1 MDHEN, CDR2 SYDVKM. CDR3 DNA: TGTGCCAGCACAACAGGCTCTGATGGCTACACCTTC. It specifies CASTTGSDGYTF.